This record covers a single T cell receptor (beta chain). This sample was taken from a study of sequential checkpoint blockade in melanoma. This table comes from immunoSEQ multiplex PCR, and its TCRdb copy is limited to in-frame clones, with some not included. The table includes about 14,000 clones, under 65% detected once. Described treatment: randomized to nivolumab then ipilimumab (arm A) or the reverse (arm B). CDR3 size: 16 residues. V was trimmed by 0 bases and J by 5 bases, leaving 17 bases between them. Per germline, CDR1 SGDLS and CDR2 YYNGEE. The chain uses TRBV9 and TRBJ1-1; D perhaps matches TRBD1 (5 bases). The sample was CD8+ T cells sorted from blood (inferred from file names), taken from a patient given nivolumab and ipilimumab in sequence. The TCR was taken from a human donor with melanoma. The CDR3 protein is CASSVGGGYADTEAFF. The CDR3 nucleotides are TGTGCCAGCAGCGTAGGGGGGGGTTACGCGGATACTGAAGCTTTCTTT.